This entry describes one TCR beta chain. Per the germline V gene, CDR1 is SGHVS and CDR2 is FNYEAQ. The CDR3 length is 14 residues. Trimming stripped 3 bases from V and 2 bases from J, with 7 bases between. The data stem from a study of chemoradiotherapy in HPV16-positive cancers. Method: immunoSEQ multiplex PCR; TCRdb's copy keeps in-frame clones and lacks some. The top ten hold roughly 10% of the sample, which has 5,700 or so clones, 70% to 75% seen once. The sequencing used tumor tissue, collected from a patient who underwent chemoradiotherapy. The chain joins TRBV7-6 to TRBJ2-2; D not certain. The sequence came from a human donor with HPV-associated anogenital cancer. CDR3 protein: CASSFEANTGELFF. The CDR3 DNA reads TGTGCCAGCAGCTTTGAGGCCAACACCGGGGAGCTGTTTTTT.